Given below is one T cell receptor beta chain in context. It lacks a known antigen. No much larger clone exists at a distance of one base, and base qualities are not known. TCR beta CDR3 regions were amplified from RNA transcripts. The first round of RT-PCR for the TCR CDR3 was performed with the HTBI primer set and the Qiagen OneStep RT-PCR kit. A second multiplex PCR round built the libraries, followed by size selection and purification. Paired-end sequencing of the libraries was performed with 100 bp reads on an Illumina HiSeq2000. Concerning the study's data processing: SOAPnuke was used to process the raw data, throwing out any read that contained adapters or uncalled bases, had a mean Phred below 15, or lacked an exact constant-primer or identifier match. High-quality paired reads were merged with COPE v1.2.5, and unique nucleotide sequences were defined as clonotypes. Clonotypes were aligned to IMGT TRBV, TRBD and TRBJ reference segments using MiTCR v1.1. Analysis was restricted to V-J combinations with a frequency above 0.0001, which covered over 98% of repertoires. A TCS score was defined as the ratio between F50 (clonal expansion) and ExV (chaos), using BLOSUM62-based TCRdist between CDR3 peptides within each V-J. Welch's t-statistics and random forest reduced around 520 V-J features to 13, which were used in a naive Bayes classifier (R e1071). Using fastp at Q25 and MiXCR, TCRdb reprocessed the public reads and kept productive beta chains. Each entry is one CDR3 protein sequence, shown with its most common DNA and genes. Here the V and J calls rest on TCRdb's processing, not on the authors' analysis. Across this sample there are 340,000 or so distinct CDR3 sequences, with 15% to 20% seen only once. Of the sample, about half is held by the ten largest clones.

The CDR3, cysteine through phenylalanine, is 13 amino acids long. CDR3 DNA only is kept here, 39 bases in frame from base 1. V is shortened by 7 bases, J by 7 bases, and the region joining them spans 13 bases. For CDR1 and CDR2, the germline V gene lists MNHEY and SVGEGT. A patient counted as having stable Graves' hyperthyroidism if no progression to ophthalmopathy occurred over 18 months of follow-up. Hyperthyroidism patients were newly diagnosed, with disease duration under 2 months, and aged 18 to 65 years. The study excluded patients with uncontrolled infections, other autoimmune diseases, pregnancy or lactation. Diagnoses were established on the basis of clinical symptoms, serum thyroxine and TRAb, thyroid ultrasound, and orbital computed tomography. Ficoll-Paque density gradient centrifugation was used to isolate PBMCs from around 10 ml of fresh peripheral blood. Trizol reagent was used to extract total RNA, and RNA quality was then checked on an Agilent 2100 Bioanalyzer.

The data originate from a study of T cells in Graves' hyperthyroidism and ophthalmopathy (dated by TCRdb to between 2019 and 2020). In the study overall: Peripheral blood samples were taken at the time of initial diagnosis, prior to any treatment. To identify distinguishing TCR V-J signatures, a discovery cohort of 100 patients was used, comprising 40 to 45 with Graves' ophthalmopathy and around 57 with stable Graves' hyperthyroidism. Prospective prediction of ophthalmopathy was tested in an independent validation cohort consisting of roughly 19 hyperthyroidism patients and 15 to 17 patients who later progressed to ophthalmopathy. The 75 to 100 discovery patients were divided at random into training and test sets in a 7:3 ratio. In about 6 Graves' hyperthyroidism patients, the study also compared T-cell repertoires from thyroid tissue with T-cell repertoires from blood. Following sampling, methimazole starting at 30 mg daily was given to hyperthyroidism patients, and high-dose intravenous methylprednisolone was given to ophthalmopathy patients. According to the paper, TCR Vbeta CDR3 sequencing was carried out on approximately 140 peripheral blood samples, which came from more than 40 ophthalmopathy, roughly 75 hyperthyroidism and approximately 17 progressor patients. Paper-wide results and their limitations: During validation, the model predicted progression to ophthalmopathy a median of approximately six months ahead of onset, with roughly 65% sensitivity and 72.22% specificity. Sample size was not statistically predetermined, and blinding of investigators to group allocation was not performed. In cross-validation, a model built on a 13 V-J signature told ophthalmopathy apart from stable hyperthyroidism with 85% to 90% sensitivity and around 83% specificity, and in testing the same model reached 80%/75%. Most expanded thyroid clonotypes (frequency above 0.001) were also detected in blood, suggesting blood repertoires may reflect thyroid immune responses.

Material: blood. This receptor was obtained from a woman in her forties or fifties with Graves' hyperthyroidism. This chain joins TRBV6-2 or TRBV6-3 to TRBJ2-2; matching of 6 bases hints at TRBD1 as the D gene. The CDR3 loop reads CASMGAESGELFF. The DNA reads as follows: TGTGCCAGCATGGGGGCAGAGAGCGGGGAGCTGTTTTTT.